Following are 19 T cell receptor beta chains from one sample sequenced in a study of CD8+ T cells in alopecia areata. Following extraction, RNA underwent reverse transcription to cDNA, which served as the sequencing template. Produced via immunoSEQ multiplex PCR; TCRdb's table is partial and in-frame only. The top ten clones hold 0.7% to 1% of a sample with 150,000 to 200,000 clones, about three fifths of them seen once. Treatment specified: oral pan-JAK inhibitor, 5-10 mg twice daily. The sample was CD4+ T cells sorted from blood, taken at week 4, from a patient treated with tofacitinib. The receptors here all came from a human donor with alopecia areata.

The V call is TRBV15, the J call TRBJ1-5, with unresolved D. The germline gives CDR1 LNHNV, CDR2 YYDKDF (reference sequence). V was trimmed by 5 bases and J by 2 bases, leaving 7 bases between them. The CDR3 is 13 amino acids. CDR3 in amino acids: CATSGGGNQPQHF. For the CDR3, the DNA is TGTGCCACCAGCGGCGGGGGCAATCAGCCCCAGCATTTT.

The chain couples TRBV30 to TRBJ2-2; D gene unclear. V lost 1 base and J lost 0, with 12 bases in between. CDR1 GTSNPN and CDR2 SVGIG come from the germline V gene (reference sequence). There are 16 residues in the CDR3. CDR3 region: CAWSDPVRPNTGELFF. CDR3 DNA sequence: TGTGCCTGGAGTGACCCGGTCCGACCGAACACCGGGGAGCTGTTTTTT.

This clone has more than one count but fewer than ten. The gene calls are TRBV19 and TRBJ2-3; the D is unclear. This CDR3 spans 12 amino acids. Trimming pared 6 bases from V and 2 bases from J, leaving 6 bases between. Per germline, CDR1 LNHDA and CDR2 SQIVND (reference sequence). In DNA, the CDR3 is TGTGCCAGTAGCCAATCCACAGATACGCAGTATTTT. Translation: CASSQSTDTQYF.

The V gene is TRBV29-1, the J gene TRBJ1-4; D remains ambiguous. CDR3 length: 14 amino acids. Germline V gene data show CDR1 as SQVTM and CDR2 as ANQGSEA. Trimming cost V 6 bases and J 0 bases, with 11 bases left between them. CDR3 DNA: TGCAGCGTGTACACAGTTGCAACTAATGAAAAACTGTTTTTT. This codes for CSVYTVATNEKLFF.

CDR3 DNA: TGCGCCAGCAGCCAAGAAGTGGGAAGCTCCTACGAGCAGTACTTC. It is translated as CASSQEVGSSYEQYF. This chain joins TRBV4-1 and TRBJ2-7, with no clear D. Trimming stripped 0 bases from V and 0 bases from J, with 9 bases between. The CDR3 has 15 residues. Germline CDR1 reads MGHRA; CDR2 reads YSYEKL.

The chain links TRBV29-1 to TRBJ2-1, with D tentatively TRBD1 (7 bases). Germline CDR1 SQVTM, CDR2 ANQGSEA. The germline V and J ends were trimmed by 6 bases and 0 bases, with 15 bases remaining between them. The CDR3 length is 15 residues. The CDR3 DNA is TGCAGCGTGGAGGGACAGTCCAGCTCCTACAATGAGCAGTTCTTC. This codes for CSVEGQSSSYNEQFF.

With respect to this clone: In the same sample, other DNA sequences code for this CDR3. V gene TRBV2 combines with J gene TRBJ1-6; a possible D gene is TRBD1 (5 bases). Germline V gives CDR1 SNHLY, CDR2 FYNNEI. With 4 bases removed from V and 8 bases from J, the gap between germline ends came to 6 bases. The CDR3 contains 12 residues. Here the CDR3 DNA reads TGTGCCAGCAGTGTGGGGGATTCACCCCTCCACTTT. It translates to CASSVGDSPLHF.

The chain combines TRBV29-1 with TRBJ1-2; D is unclear. This CDR3 contains 13 residues. Germline loops: CDR1 SQVTM, CDR2 ANQGSEA. V was cut by 7 bases and J by 1 base, with 13 bases left in between. The CDR3 DNA follows: TGCAGCGCGGGGTACAGCATTAACTATGGCTACACCTTC. Its protein is CSAGYSINYGYTF.

J is TRBJ1-5 and V is TRBV18; weak D call: TRBD1 (5 bases). In germline, CDR1 is KGHSH, CDR2 LQKENI. V was pared by 11 bases and J by 6 bases, with 17 bases between. The CDR3 is 13 amino acids. The CDR3 bases are TGTGCCGGCACCGGGGGTGAGAGTCAGCCCCAGCATTTT. It yields the protein CAGTGGESQPQHF.

The rearrangement uses TRBV6-5 and TRBJ2-7; TRBD2 is a possible D gene (6 bases). The V end was cut by 7 bases, the J end by 3 bases, with 13 bases between. Per germline, CDR1 MNHEY and CDR2 SVGAGI. The CDR3 is 13 residues long. The CDR3 reads CASTPGVLYEQYF. The CDR3 coding sequence is TGTGCCAGCACGCCGGGGGTTCTCTACGAGCAGTACTTC.

For this clone: The identical CDR3 is also encoded by other nucleotide sequences in the sample. This chain links TRBV29-1 with TRBJ2-7; weak D call: TRBD2 (6 bases). The CDR3 is 12 residues long. Per germline, CDR1 SQVTM and CDR2 ANQGSEA. V was cut by 3 bases and J by 3 bases, with 9 bases left in between. The CDR3 DNA reads TGCAGCGTTGAGGAGGGAAGCTACGAGCAGTACTTC. This sequence encodes CSVEEGSYEQYF.

This clone occurred a few times. The chain carries TRBV5-6 and TRBJ1-5, with D maybe TRBD1 (6 bases). This CDR3 is 16 amino acids long. Germline V lookup: CDR1 SGHDT, CDR2 YYEEEE. V was pared by 4 bases and J by 0 bases, with 14 bases between. CDR3 DNA sequence: TGTGCCAGCAGCCGGACAGCTCCCAATAGCAATCAGCCCCAGCATTTT. It yields the protein CASSRTAPNSNQPQHF. Together with reference TRBV5-6 and TRBJ1-5, the CDR3 gives the full variable domain: DAGVTQSPTHLIKTRGQQVTLRCSPKSGHDTVSWYQQALGQGPQFIFQYYEEEERQRGNFPDRFSGHQFPNYSSELNVNALLLGDSALYLCASSRTAPNSNQPQHFGDGTRLSIL.

The V call is TRBV2, the J call TRBJ2-5; 8 bases line up with TRBD2. Germline V gene data show CDR1 as SNHLY and CDR2 as FYNNEI. CDR3 size: 15 residues. V lost 4 bases and J lost 7; bases outside the gene matches: 11. CDR3 nucleotides: TGTGCCAGCAGTGTAGGGCTAGCGGGCACCTGGACCCAGTACTTC. Protein product: CASSVGLAGTWTQYF. The entire variable domain, with the rest obtained from reference TRBV2 and TRBJ2-5, is as follows: EPEVTQTPSHQVTQMGQEVILRCVPISNHLYFYWYRQILGQKVEFLVSFYNNEISEKSEIFDDQFSVERPDGSNFTLKIRSTKLEDSAMYFCASSVGLAGTWTQYFGPGTRLLVL.

This chain uses TRBV6-5 with TRBJ1-2; D is possibly TRBD1 (6 bases). The CDR3 totals 13 residues. Germline V gene data show CDR1 as MNHEY and CDR2 as SVGAGI. Trimming shortened V by 6 bases and J by 8 bases, and 16 bases separated the two germline ends. CDR3 nucleotides: TGTGCCAGCAGCCCGACAGTAACAGGGGGCTACACCTTC. This gives the protein CASSPTVTGGYTF.

This chain links TRBV6-5 with TRBJ2-3, with TRBD2 matching over 10 bases. Germline CDR1 is MNHEY and CDR2 is SVGAGI. J lost 4 bases, V lost 7 bases, and 2 bases had no gene match. The length of the CDR3 is 13 residues. CDR3 region: CASTGTSADTQYF. DNA of the CDR3: TGTGCCAGCACTGGGACTAGCGCAGATACGCAGTATTTT.

The V gene is TRBV9, the J gene TRBJ1-1; 10 nucleotides line up with TRBD1. This CDR3 has 13 amino acids. In germline, CDR1 is SGDLS, CDR2 YYNGEE. V trimming: 3 bases; J trimming: 4 bases; junction bases outside the gene matches: 0. The CDR3 nucleotides are TGTGCCAGCAGCGGGGACAGGGGCACTGAAGCTTTCTTT. Residues: CASSGDRGTEAFF. Full variable domain (remainder filled in from reference TRBV9 and TRBJ1-1): DSGVTQTPKHLITATGQRVTLRCSPRSGDLSVYWYQQSLDQGLQFLIQYYNGEERAKGNILERFSAQQFPDLHSELNLSSLELGDSALYFCASSGDRGTEAFFGQGTRLTVV.

The chain is built from TRBV13 and TRBJ2-7, with 9 bases aligning to TRBD1. CDR3 size: 16 residues. CDR1 is PRHDT, CDR2 FYEKMQ, per germline (reference sequence). Trimming cost V 2 bases and J 1 base; bases outside gene matches: 6. CDR3 residues: CASSLRSGTGSYEQYF. The CDR3 DNA reads TGTGCCAGCAGCTTAAGATCCGGGACAGGGTCCTACGAGCAGTACTTC.

The rearrangement links TRBV5-6 to TRBJ1-6; possibly TRBD1 for D (5 bases). Trimming pared 1 base from V and 9 bases from J, leaving 11 bases between. Looked up from germline, CDR1 is SGHDT and CDR2 is YYEEEE. The CDR3 extends over 14 amino acids. The CDR3 region is CASSLYRGFSPLHF. Here the CDR3 DNA reads TGTGCCAGCAGCTTGTACCGGGGGTTTTCACCCCTCCACTTT.

This chain uses TRBV4-1 with TRBJ1-3; no firm D call. The V end lost 1 base, the J end lost 0 bases, and 10 bases lay between the germline ends. Germline loops: CDR1 MGHRA, CDR2 YSYEKL. This CDR3 spans 16 amino acids. The CDR3 spells CASSQGFSSSGNTIYF. CDR3 sequence (DNA): TGCGCCAGCAGCCAAGGATTTTCGAGCTCTGGAAACACCATATATTTT.